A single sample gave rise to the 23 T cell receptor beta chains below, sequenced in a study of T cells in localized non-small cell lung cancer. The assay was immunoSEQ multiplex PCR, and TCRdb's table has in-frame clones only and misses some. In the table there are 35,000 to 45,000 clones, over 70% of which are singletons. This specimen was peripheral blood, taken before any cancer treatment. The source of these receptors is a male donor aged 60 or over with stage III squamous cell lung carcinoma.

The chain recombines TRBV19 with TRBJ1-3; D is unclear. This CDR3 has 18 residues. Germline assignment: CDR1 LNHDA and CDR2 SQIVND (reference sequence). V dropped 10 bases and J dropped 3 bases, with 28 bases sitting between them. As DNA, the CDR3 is TGTGCCACCTCGTGGGGAAGTATCCCCGGGTCTAATGGAAACACCATATATTTT. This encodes CATSWGSIPGSNGNTIYF.

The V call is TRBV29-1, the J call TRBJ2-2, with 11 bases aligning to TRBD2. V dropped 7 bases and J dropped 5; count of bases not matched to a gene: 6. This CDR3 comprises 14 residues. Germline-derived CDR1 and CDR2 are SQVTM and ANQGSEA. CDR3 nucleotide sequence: TGCAGCGCACGACTAGCGGGACGAACCGGGGAGCTGTTTTTT. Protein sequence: CSARLAGRTGELFF.

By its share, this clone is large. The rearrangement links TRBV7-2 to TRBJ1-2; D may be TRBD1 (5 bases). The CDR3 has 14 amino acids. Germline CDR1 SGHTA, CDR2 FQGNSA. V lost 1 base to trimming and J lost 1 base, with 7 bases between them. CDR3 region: CASSLVQGNYGYTF. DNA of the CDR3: TGTGCCAGCAGCTTAGTTCAGGGTAACTATGGCTACACCTTC. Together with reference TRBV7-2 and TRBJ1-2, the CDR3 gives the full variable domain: GAGVSQSPSNKVTEKGKDVELRCDPISGHTALYWYRQSLGQGLEFLIYFQGNSAPDKSGLPSDRFSAERTGGSVSTLTIQRTQQEDSAVYLCASSLVQGNYGYTFGSGTRLTVV.

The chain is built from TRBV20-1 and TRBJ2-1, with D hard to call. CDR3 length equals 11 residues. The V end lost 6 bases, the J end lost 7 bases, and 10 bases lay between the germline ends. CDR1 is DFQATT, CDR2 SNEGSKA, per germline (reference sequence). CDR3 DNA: TGCAGTGCCGATACCCGGAATGAGCAGTTCTTC. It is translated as CSADTRNEQFF.

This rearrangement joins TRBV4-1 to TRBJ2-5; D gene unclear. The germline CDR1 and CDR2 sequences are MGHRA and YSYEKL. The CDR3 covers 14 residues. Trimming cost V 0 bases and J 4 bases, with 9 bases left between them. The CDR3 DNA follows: TGCGCCAGCAGCCAAGAACAGTGGAGAGAGACCCAGTACTTC. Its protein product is CASSQEQWRETQYF.

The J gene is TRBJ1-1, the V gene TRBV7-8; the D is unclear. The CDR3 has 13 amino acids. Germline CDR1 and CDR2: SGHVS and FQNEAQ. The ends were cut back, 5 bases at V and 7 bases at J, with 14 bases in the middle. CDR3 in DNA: TGTGCCAGCAGCCGAACGATAGCGGATGAAGCTTTCTTT. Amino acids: CASSRTIADEAFF.

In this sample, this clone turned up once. Here the CDR3 reads CASGLGDTEAFF. DNA of the CDR3: TGTGCCAGCGGCCTCGGGGACACTGAAGCTTTCTTT. V gene TRBV9 combines with J gene TRBJ1-1; D gene unclear. The CDR3 loop spans 12 amino acids. Trimming removed 7 bases at V and 3 bases at J, with 10 bases between. The germline V gene encodes CDR1 SGDLS and CDR2 YYNGEE.

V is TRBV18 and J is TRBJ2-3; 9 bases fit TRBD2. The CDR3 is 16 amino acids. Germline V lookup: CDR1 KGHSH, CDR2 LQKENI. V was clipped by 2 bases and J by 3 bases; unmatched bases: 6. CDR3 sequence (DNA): TGTGCCAGCTCACCAAGGGTAGCGGGGGCTACAGATACGCAGTATTTT. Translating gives CASSPRVAGATDTQYF. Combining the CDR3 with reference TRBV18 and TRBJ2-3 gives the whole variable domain NAGVMQNPRHLVRRRGQEARLRCSPMKGHSHVYWYRQLPEEGLKFMVYLQKENIIDESGMPKERFSAEFPKEGPSILRIQQVVRGDSAAYFCASSPRVAGATDTQYFGPGTRLTVL.

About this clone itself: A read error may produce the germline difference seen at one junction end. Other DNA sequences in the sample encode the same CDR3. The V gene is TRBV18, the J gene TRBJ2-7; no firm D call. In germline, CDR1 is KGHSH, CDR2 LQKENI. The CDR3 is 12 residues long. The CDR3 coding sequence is TGTGCCAGCTCACCGACTGCCTACGAGCAGTATTTC. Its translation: CASSPTAYEQYF.

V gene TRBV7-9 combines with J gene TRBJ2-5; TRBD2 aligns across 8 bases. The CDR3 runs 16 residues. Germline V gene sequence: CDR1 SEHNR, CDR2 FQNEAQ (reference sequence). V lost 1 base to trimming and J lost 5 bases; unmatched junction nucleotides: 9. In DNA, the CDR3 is TGTGCCAGCAGCTTAGGTCCTACGGGGGGGCTGGAGACCCAGTACTTC. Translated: CASSLGPTGGLETQYF.

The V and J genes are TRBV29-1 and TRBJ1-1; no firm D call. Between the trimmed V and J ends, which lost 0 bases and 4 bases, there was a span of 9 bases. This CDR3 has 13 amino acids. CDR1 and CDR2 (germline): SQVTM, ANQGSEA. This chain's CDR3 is CSVEESRGTEAFF. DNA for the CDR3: TGCAGCGTTGAAGAGAGCCGGGGCACTGAAGCTTTCTTT.

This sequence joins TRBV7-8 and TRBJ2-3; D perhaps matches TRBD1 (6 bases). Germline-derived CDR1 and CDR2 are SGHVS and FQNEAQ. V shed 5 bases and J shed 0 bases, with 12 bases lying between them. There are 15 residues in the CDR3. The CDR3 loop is CASSLRGGSTDTQYF. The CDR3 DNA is TGTGCCAGCAGCCTTAGAGGGGGTAGCACAGATACGCAGTATTTT.

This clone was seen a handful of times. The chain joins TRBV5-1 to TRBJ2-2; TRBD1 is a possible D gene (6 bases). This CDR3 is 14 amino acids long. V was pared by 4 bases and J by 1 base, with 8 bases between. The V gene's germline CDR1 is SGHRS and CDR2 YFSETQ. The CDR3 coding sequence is TGCGCCAGCAGCGTGGGACAGAACACCGGGGAGCTGTTTTTT. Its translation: CASSVGQNTGELFF. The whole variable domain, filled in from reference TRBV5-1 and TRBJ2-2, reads KAGVTQTPRYLIKTRGQQVTLSCSPISGHRSVSWYQQTPGQGLQFLFEYFSETQRNKGNFPGRFSGRQFSNSRSEMNVSTLELGDSALYLCASSVGQNTGELFFGEGSRLTVL.

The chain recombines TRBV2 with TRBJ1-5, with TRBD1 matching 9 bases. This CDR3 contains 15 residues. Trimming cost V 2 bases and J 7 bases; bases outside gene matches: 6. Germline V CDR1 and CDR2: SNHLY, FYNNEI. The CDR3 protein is CASSEPGTGTQPQHF. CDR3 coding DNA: TGTGCCAGCAGTGAACCCGGGACAGGGACCCAGCCCCAGCATTTT.

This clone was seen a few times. The CDR3 loop is CSARDYGYTF. CDR3 in DNA: TGCAGTGCTAGAGACTATGGCTACACCTTC. The rearrangement joins TRBV20-1 to TRBJ1-2, with D unclear. Looked up from germline, CDR1 is DFQATT and CDR2 is SNEGSKA (reference sequence). V was cut by 0 bases and J by 4 bases, with 0 bases left in between. The CDR3 runs to 10 residues.

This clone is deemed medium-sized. CDR3 amino acids: CASSSRTGGDVDYGYTF. The CDR3 DNA sequence: TGTGCCAGCAGCTCCCGGACAGGGGGAGACGTTGACTATGGCTACACCTTC. This sequence joins TRBV4-2 and TRBJ1-2; 10 positions agree with TRBD1. Trimming removed 5 bases from V and 3 bases from J; junction bases left unmatched: 12. The CDR3 runs 17 residues. Germline V lookup: CDR1 LGHNA, CDR2 YNFKEQ.

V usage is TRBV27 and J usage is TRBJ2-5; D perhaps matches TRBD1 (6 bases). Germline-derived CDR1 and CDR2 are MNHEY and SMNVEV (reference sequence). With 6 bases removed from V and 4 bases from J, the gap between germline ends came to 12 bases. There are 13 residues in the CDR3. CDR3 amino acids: CASRPQGPETQYF. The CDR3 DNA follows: TGTGCCAGCAGACCCCAGGGGCCAGAGACCCAGTACTTC.

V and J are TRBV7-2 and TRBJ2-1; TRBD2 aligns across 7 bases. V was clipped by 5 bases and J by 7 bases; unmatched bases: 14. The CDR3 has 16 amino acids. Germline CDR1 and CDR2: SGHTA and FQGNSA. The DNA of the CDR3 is TGTGCCAGCAGCACAACTCCAGCGGGGAGTGGGAATGAGCAGTTCTTC. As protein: CASSTTPAGSGNEQFF.

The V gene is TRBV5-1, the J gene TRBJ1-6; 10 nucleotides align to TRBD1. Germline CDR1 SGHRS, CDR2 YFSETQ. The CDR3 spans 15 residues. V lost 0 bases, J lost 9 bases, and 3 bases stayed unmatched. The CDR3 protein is CASSLGRQGASPLHF. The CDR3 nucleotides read TGCGCCAGCAGCTTGGGACGACAGGGGGCTTCACCCCTCCACTTT.

CDR3 bases: TGTGCCAGCAGCCCGGGACAGGGGGCGGTGGAGACCCAGTACTTC. Residues: CASSPGQGAVETQYF. The J gene is TRBJ2-5, the V gene TRBV11-2; TRBD1 matches at 12 bases. V was pared by 5 bases and J by 5 bases, with 6 bases of the junction left unmatched. The CDR3 loop spans 15 amino acids. Looked up from germline, CDR1 is SGHAT and CDR2 is FQNNGV. Full variable domain (remainder filled in from reference TRBV11-2 and TRBJ2-5): EAGVAQSPRYKIIEKRQSVAFWCNPISGHATLYWYQQILGQGPKLLIQFQNNGVVDDSQLPKDRFSAERLKGVDSTLKIQPAKLEDSAVYLCASSPGQGAVETQYFGPGTRLLVL.

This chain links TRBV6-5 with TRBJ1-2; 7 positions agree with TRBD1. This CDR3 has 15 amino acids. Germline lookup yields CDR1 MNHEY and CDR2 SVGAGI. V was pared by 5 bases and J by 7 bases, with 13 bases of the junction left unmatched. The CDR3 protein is CASSPHRDSGLGYTF. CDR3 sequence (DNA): TGTGCCAGCAGTCCCCACCGGGACAGTGGGCTTGGCTACACCTTC.

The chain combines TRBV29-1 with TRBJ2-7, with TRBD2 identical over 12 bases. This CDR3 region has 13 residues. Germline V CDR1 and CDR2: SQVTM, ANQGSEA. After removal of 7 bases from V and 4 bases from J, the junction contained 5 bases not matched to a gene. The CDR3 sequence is CSASSGGAYEQYF. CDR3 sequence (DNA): TGCAGCGCCTCTAGCGGGGGGGCTTACGAGCAGTACTTC.

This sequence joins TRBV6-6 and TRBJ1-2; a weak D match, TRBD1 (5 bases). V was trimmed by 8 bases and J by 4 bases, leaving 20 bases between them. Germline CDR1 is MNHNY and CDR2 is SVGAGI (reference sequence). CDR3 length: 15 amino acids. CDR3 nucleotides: TGTGCCAGCGGTTCTGAGAGACAGACTTTCTATGGCTACACCTTC. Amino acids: CASGSERQTFYGYTF.